This TCR beta chain stems from a study of beta chain features in type 1 diabetes. Study observations and caveats: Researchers report that Type 1 diabetes patients had moderately but significantly shorter TCRB CDR3s across all four CD4+ subsets. Researchers could not determine here whether HLA type influences TCRB rearrangement. A pattern of fewer insertions and more deletions at VDJ junctions was seen in type 1 diabetes patients.

This clone was observed many times. Antigen: not known. The single heparinised draw taken from each donor contained about 110 mL of blood on average. The entirety of the isolated RNA underwent reverse transcription, so expressed TCRB transcripts were sequenced. The repertoire was sequenced with immunoSEQ multiplex PCR; TCRdb's copy has only in-frame clones and lacks some. The data hold 250,000 to 300,000 clones, with 8% observed a single time. Trimming took 3 bases from V and 4 from J, leaving 18 bases between them. Germline CDR1 reads KGHSH; CDR2 reads LQKENI. The CDR3 runs 16 residues. The sequencing sample was made of central memory CD4+ T cells from blood. This clonotype was obtained from a woman between 18 and 30 years old in good health. The chain carries TRBV18 and TRBJ1-1; D might be TRBD1 (5 bases). The chain's CDR3 is CASSPPATAKGTEAFF. Written as DNA, the CDR3 is TGTGCCAGCTCACCTCCTGCGACAGCGAAGGGCACTGAAGCTTTCTTT.